This T cell receptor beta chain emerged from a study of T cells in Graves' hyperthyroidism and ophthalmopathy. Study results and limitations: Classification by a 13 V-J model distinguished ophthalmopathy from stable hyperthyroidism. A median 6.5 months before onset, the model predicted ophthalmopathy.

The V and J ends lost 1 base and 1 base, in that order; junction bases with no gene match: 19. Per the germline V gene, CDR1 is DFQATT and CDR2 is SNEGSKA (reference sequence). The length of the CDR3 is 21 residues. In making diagnoses, clinical symptoms, serum thyroxine and TRAb, thyroid ultrasound and orbital computed tomography were all used. About 10 ml of fresh peripheral blood supplied the PBMCs. Concerning this clonotype itself: Its antigen remains unknown.

Authors of the study amplified TCR beta CDR3 regions from RNA transcripts. The HTBI primer set drove a first-round RT-PCR of the TCR CDR3. Each CDR3 protein is one row after TCRdb ran MiXCR on the multiplex PCR reads. This sample has approximately 360,000 distinct CDR3 sequences; approximately 15% occur once, and the top ten carry roughly 25%. This receptor was identified in a woman aged 18-30 years with Graves' hyperthyroidism that later progressed to Graves' ophthalmopathy. This rearrangement joins TRBV20-1 to TRBJ2-6; 7 nucleotides agree with TRBD1. Sequencing was done on a sample of blood. The CDR3 coding sequence is TGCAGTGCTAGAGCTAAGACCAACCACAGGGGAACCTTATCTGGGGCCAACGTCCTGACTTTC. Translation: CSARAKTNHRGTLSGANVLTF.